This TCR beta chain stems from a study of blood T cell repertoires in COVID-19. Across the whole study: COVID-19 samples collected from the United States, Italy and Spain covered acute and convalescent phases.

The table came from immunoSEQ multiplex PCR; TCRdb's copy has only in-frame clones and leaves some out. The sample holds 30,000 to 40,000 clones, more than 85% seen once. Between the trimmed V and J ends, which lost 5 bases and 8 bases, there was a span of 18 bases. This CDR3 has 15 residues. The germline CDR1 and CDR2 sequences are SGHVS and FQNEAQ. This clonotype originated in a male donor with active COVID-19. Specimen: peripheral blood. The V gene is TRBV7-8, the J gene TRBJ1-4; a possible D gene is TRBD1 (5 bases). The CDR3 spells CASSRGRGGDEKLFF. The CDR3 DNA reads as TGTGCCAGCAGCCGAGGCCGGGGGGGGGACGAAAAACTGTTTTTT. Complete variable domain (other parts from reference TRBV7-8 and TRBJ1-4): GAGVSQSPRYKVAKRGQDVALRCDPISGHVSLFWYQQALGQGPEFLTYFQNEAQLDKSGLPSDRFFAERPEGSVSTLKIQRTQQEDSAVYLCASSRGRGGDEKLFFGSGTQLSVL.